This is a list of T cell receptor beta chains from one sample in a study of control samples from healthy donors and cancer patients. Measured with immunoSEQ multiplex PCR; TCRdb has only the in-frame clones, and not every one. The sample has about 180,000 clones, over 85% seen once. The sequenced sample consisted of blood. The receptor source for this set is a man younger than 45 in good health. CDR3s include the opening cysteine and the closing phenylalanine or tryptophan. Each record gives: clone size, V gene, J gene, D gene, CDR3 DNA, CDR3 protein. The D gene is left open where the match is weak. Not all rows give a size; the values are once, few, many and, for expanded clones, a class.

size: -; V: TRBV5-6; J: TRBJ2-2; D: TRBD1; DNA: TGTGCCAGCAGCCGGGACAAGGGACAGGGCGGGGAGCTGTTTTTT; CDR3: CASSRDKGQGGELFF
size: -; V: TRBV7-7; J: TRBJ2-5; D: -; DNA: TGTGCCAGCAGCTTAGGGCTAGCGAGAAAAGAGACCCAGTACTTC; CDR3: CASSLGLARKETQYF
size: -; V: TRBV6-5; J: TRBJ2-3; D: TRBD1; DNA: TGTGCCAGCAGTACAGGGGGTCTGGGCACAGATACGCAGTATTTT; CDR3: CASSTGGLGTDTQYF
size: -; V: TRBV6-5; J: TRBJ1-5; D: -; DNA: TGTGCCACCCTACAGAATAGCAATCAGCCCCAGCATTTT; CDR3: CATLQNSNQPQHF
size: -; V: TRBV5-4; J: TRBJ2-3; D: -; DNA: TGTGCCAGCACTAAGTGGGGCCCTAGCACAGATACGCAGTATTTT; CDR3: CASTKWGPSTDTQYF
size: once; V: TRBV6-5; J: TRBJ1-5; D: TRBD1; DNA: TGTGCCAGCAGGACAGGGGGCCAGCCCCAGCATTTT; CDR3: CASRTGGQPQHF
size: -; V: TRBV7-8; J: TRBJ1-2; D: -; DNA: TGTGCCAGCAGCTTAGTATGGGCCGCGAAGGGCTACACCTTC; CDR3: CASSLVWAAKGYTF
size: -; V: TRBV30; J: TRBJ2-7; D: -; DNA: TGTGCCTGGAGTATTACATCCCTGAACTACGAGCGGTACTTC; CDR3: CAWSITSLNYERYF
size: -; V: TRBV9; J: TRBJ1-4; D: TRBD1; DNA: TGTGCCAGCAGCCCCCGACAGGGGACTAATGAAAAACTGTTTTTT; CDR3: CASSPRQGTNEKLFF
size: -; V: TRBV5-4; J: TRBJ1-2; D: TRBD1; DNA: TGTGCCAGCAGCCCGCCCGGGACAGGGGGCTATGGCTACACCTTC; CDR3: CASSPPGTGGYGYTF
size: once; V: TRBV5-1; J: TRBJ2-1; D: TRBD2; DNA: TGCGCCAGCCAAAGGCCCCGGGAGGGTGGGGTAATCTACAATGAGCAGTTCTTC; CDR3: CASQRPREGGVIYNEQFF
size: -; V: TRBV19; J: TRBJ1-1; D: -; DNA: TGTGCCAGTAGTATCAGGGTTTGGGACACTGAAGCTTTCTTT; CDR3: CASSIRVWDTEAFF
size: -; V: TRBV2; J: TRBJ1-4; D: -; DNA: TGTGCCAGCAGTGAAGCGTTGCAGGGCGTGGATGAAAAACTGTTTTTT; CDR3: CASSEALQGVDEKLFF
size: -; V: TRBV5-4; J: TRBJ2-7; D: TRBD2; DNA: TGTGCCAGCAGCACCCAGAGACTAGCGGGTTCGCAGTACTTC; CDR3: CASSTQRLAGSQYF
size: -; V: TRBV2; J: TRBJ1-5; D: TRBD1; DNA: TGTGCCAGCAGGGAACAGGGGCCCGAGCATTTT; CDR3: CASREQGPEHF
size: -; V: TRBV19; J: TRBJ2-1; D: TRBD1; DNA: TGTGCCACCGCGACAGGGATCAATGAGCAGTTCTTC; CDR3: CATATGINEQFF
size: -; V: TRBV5-1; J: TRBJ1-5; D: TRBD1; DNA: TGCGCCAGCAGCTTGGCAGGGGGGGAGCCCCAGCATTTT; CDR3: CASSLAGGEPQHF
size: once; V: TRBV6-5; J: TRBJ1-2; D: TRBD1; DNA: TGTGCCAGCAGTTCGTGGACAGGGGATAACTATGGCTACACCTTC; CDR3: CASSSWTGDNYGYTF
size: -; V: TRBV11-1; J: TRBJ1-2; D: -; DNA: TGTGCCAGCAGCTTAGTGATAAACAGGGCTGGCTATGGCTACACCTTC; CDR3: CASSLVINRAGYGYTF
size: -; V: TRBV5-1; J: TRBJ2-1; D: TRBD2; DNA: TGCGCCAGCAGCATAGGACTAGCGGGAGGCCCGCCCAATGAGCAGTTCTTC; CDR3: CASSIGLAGGPPNEQFF
size: few; V: TRBV19; J: TRBJ1-5; D: -; DNA: TGTGCCAGTAGTATAGTGGGCAGGGCAAGCAATCAGCCCCAGCATTTT; CDR3: CASSIVGRASNQPQHF
size: -; V: TRBV20-1; J: TRBJ2-7; D: TRBD2; DNA: TGCAGTGCTAGTCCTTCCAGCGGGGGTCCCAGCTCCTACGAGCAGTACTTC; CDR3: CSASPSSGGPSSYEQYF
size: few; V: TRBV6-5; J: TRBJ1-6; D: TRBD1; DNA: TGTGCCAGCAGCCGGACAGGGGGATCACCCCTCCACTTT; CDR3: CASSRTGGSPLHF
size: -; V: TRBV5-6; J: TRBJ2-5; D: TRBD1; DNA: TGTGCCAGCAGCTCGACCGACAGGGGAAGGCAGACCCAGTACTTC; CDR3: CASSSTDRGRQTQYF
size: -; V: TRBV9; J: TRBJ2-7; D: TRBD2; DNA: TGTGCCAGCAGCACCACGGGGCTAGCGGGGGGGAGCTCCTACGAGCAGTACTTC; CDR3: CASSTTGLAGGSSYEQYF
size: -; V: TRBV28; J: TRBJ2-2; D: TRBD2; DNA: TGTGCCAGCAGTGATAATATAGCGGGACTCACCGGGGAGCTGTTTTTT; CDR3: CASSDNIAGLTGELFF
size: -; V: TRBV24-1; J: TRBJ2-1; D: -; DNA: TGTGCCACCCGTCAGGAACAGGTTGGGAATGAGCAGTTCTTC; CDR3: CATRQEQVGNEQFF
size: once; V: TRBV19; J: TRBJ1-1; D: -; DNA: TGTGCCAGTACCCCCTCAGGGAGGCGGACTGAAGCTTTCTTT; CDR3: CASTPSGRRTEAFF
size: once; V: TRBV28; J: TRBJ1-5; D: -; DNA: TGTGCCAGCAGTTCGGGGGGTAGTCTGTATCAGCCCCAGCATTTT; CDR3: CASSSGGSLYQPQHF
size: -; V: TRBV5-1; J: TRBJ2-3; D: -; DNA: TGCGCCAGCAGCTTGGCAGTGGGTGTTCTTGGAGATACGCAGTATTTT; CDR3: CASSLAVGVLGDTQYF
size: -; V: TRBV5-4; J: TRBJ2-7; D: TRBD2; DNA: TGTGCCAGCAGTCCTTTGCGCGGGAGATCGGACGAGCAGTACTTC; CDR3: CASSPLRGRSDEQYF
size: -; V: TRBV15; J: TRBJ1-5; D: -; DNA: TGTGCCACCAGCAGAGAGCGACGGGGTCAGCCCCAGCATTTT; CDR3: CATSRERRGQPQHF
size: -; V: TRBV18; J: TRBJ1-4; D: -; DNA: TGTGCCAGCTCACCGACCTTAGTGGGTACAACTAATGAAAAACTGTTTTTT; CDR3: CASSPTLVGTTNEKLFF
size: -; V: TRBV11-2; J: TRBJ2-5; D: TRBD1; DNA: TGTGCCAGCAGCTCAAACAGGGGCGAAGAGACCCAGTACTTC; CDR3: CASSSNRGEETQYF
size: few; V: TRBV9; J: TRBJ2-7; D: TRBD1; DNA: TGTGCCAGCAGCCCCTTGGGGGACAGGGTCTCCTACGAGCAGTACTTC; CDR3: CASSPLGDRVSYEQYF
size: -; V: TRBV19; J: TRBJ2-3; D: TRBD2; DNA: TGTGCCAGTAGCCTGGGACTAGCGGGGGAGGATACGCAGTATTTT; CDR3: CASSLGLAGEDTQYF
size: -; V: TRBV3-1/TRBV3-2; J: TRBJ2-7; D: -; DNA: TGTGCCAGCAGCCAGGACACCCGACTAGTTCGGGAGCAGTACTTC; CDR3: CASSQDTRLVREQYF
size: once; V: TRBV10-3; J: TRBJ2-1; D: -; DNA: TGTGCCTCAGCGTGGAGGGACAGCGGTTCCCTGTCGAGGCAGTTCTTC; CDR3: CASAWRDSGSLSRQFF
size: -; V: TRBV30; J: TRBJ1-2; D: -; DNA: TGTGCCTGGAGTACCCGCCGGACCGCATATGGCTACACCTTC; CDR3: CAWSTRRTAYGYTF
size: -; V: TRBV15; J: TRBJ2-2; D: TRBD1; DNA: TGTGCCACCAGCAGGCAGACAGGGTTGAGCGGGGAGCTGTTTTTT; CDR3: CATSRQTGLSGELFF
size: -; V: TRBV30; J: TRBJ2-7; D: TRBD1; DNA: TGTGCCTGGAGAAAGGGACAGGTCCACGAGCAGTACTTC; CDR3: CAWRKGQVHEQYF
size: -; V: TRBV6-2/TRBV6-3; J: TRBJ1-5; D: -; DNA: TGTGCCAGCAGCCTGGGGGGCCAGCCCCAGCATTTT; CDR3: CASSLGGQPQHF
size: -; V: TRBV5-1; J: TRBJ1-1; D: -; DNA: TGCGCCAGCGCCACGCAGGGGTACCTGAACACTGAAGCTTTCTTT; CDR3: CASATQGYLNTEAFF
size: -; V: TRBV27; J: TRBJ2-7; D: -; DNA: TGTGTTCCCGGGGCAGAGAGCTCCTACGAGCAGTACTTC; CDR3: CVPGAESSYEQYF
size: -; V: TRBV27; J: TRBJ1-2; D: -; DNA: TGTGCCAGCAGCCTATCCGGGAACTATGGCTACACCTTC; CDR3: CASSLSGNYGYTF
size: -; V: TRBV19; J: TRBJ1-5; D: -; DNA: TGTGCCAGTAGTATAGTCGGGCAGGGCATTCCTTGGAGCAATCAGCCCCAGCATTTT; CDR3: CASSIVGQGIPWSNQPQHF
size: -; V: TRBV4-1; J: TRBJ2-2; D: TRBD2; DNA: TGCGCCAGCAGCCAAACTAAAGCGGGAGGGCCCGGGGTCGGGGAGCTGTTTTTT; CDR3: CASSQTKAGGPGVGELFF
size: -; V: TRBV5-1; J: TRBJ2-3; D: TRBD2; DNA: TGCGCCAGCAGCTTGGGCGCGGGAGACCACACAGATACGCAGTATTTT; CDR3: CASSLGAGDHTDTQYF
size: -; V: TRBV15; J: TRBJ1-6; D: -; DNA: TGTGCCACCAGCAGAGATTCCAGGACTCATCCACCCCTCCACTTT; CDR3: CATSRDSRTHPPLHF
size: -; V: TRBV18; J: TRBJ1-5; D: -; DNA: TGTGCCAGCTCACCGTCGAGGGATCAGCCCCAGCATTTT; CDR3: CASSPSRDQPQHF
size: -; V: TRBV30; J: TRBJ2-5; D: TRBD1; DNA: TGTGCCTGGAGTGTGGGGACAGGGGCAGAGACCCAGTACTTC; CDR3: CAWSVGTGAETQYF
size: once; V: TRBV29-1; J: TRBJ1-1; D: -; DNA: TGCAGCGCCACGACAGGTATGAACACTGAAGCTTTCTTT; CDR3: CSATTGMNTEAFF
size: once; V: TRBV12-3/TRBV12-4; J: TRBJ1-3; D: TRBD1; DNA: TGTGCCAGCAGTTCCGACAGGGCGAACACCATATATTTT; CDR3: CASSSDRANTIYF
size: -; V: TRBV6-5; J: TRBJ1-5; D: TRBD1; DNA: TGTGCCAGCAGAACAGGGGGCCGCGGCAATCAGCCCCAGCATTTT; CDR3: CASRTGGRGNQPQHF